Detailed here is one T cell receptor beta chain. Its cognate antigen is unknown. This sample was included in a study of chemoradiotherapy in HPV16-positive cancers. The overall study: Two HPV16-positive patients' cells yielded candidate HPV-specific clones and common motifs.

Using immunoSEQ multiplex PCR, the repertoire was profiled, and TCRdb retains in-frame clones only, with some absent. The table includes tens of thousands of clones, 86% detected once. The V gene lost 2 bases and the J gene lost 8 bases, with 7 bases spanning the gap. The CDR3 loop spans 12 amino acids. Germline loops: CDR1 SGHNT, CDR2 YENEEA. Findings of the study overall: Candidate HPV-specific clones and E7-related TCR motifs grew in tumor during treatment. Better recurrence-free survival went with HPV-responsive T-cell expansion in HPV16-positive patients.

The clonotype was recovered from a human donor with HPV-associated anogenital cancer. The sample was blood, taken from a patient who underwent chemoradiotherapy. This chain connects TRBV11-3 to TRBJ2-1; D is unclear. CDR3 nucleotide sequence: TGTGCCAGCAGCTTATATGGGCATGAGCAGTTCTTC. It specifies CASSLYGHEQFF.